Here is one T cell receptor beta chain with its context. Its cognate antigen is unknown. This PCR relied on a set of 60 Vbeta primers and 13 Jbeta primers. Method: immunoSEQ multiplex PCR; TCRdb's copy keeps in-frame clones and lacks some. The sample has roughly 150,000 clones, 70% to 85% seen once. This sample stems from a study of cytomegalovirus exposure and HLA in healthy donors. Among the donors, all were healthy bone marrow donors. The ends were cut back, 0 bases at V and 0 bases at J, with 8 bases in the middle. CDR1 and CDR2 (germline): SGDLS, YYNGEE. This CDR3 has 15 amino acids. Study findings and constraints: Later, an analysis found that common viral pathogens appeared to be linked with several of the most significant clusters. For TCR beta chains, V- and J-gene trimming was later linked to a missense DCLRE1C variant.

Sequencing was carried out using PBMCs. This clonotype was obtained from a male donor in good health and CMV-seronegative. This chain uses TRBV9 with TRBJ2-3; unclear D gene. The CDR3 DNA follows: TGTGCCAGCAGCGTAGCCGTTGGCAGCACAGATACGCAGTATTTT. Amino acids: CASSVAVGSTDTQYF.